This T cell receptor (beta chain) derives from a study of blood T cells in healthy people across ages (dated by TCRdb to between 2014 and 2017). In terms of the full investigation: In model experiments, template switching captured roughly one uniquely barcoded TCR beta cDNA molecule for every two T cells. To track age-related changes in TCR beta repertoire diversity, the study relied on deep sequencing normalized with unique cDNA molecular identifiers. The donors were divided into four age groups: young (average about 15 years), middle-aged (roughly 42), aged (approximately 62) and long-lived (about 80). For two donors (one aged 18 to 30 and one aged 80 or older), the study analyzed two additional independent replicas of 1 million unique cDNA reads from the same blood draw.

Findings and caveats that apply to the study as a whole: The percentage of naive T cells measured by flow cytometry correlated strongly with observed TCR beta diversity. Conclusive comparison of naive and antigen-experienced compartments was prevented by the profiling of bulk unsorted PBMCs. Compared with the aged group, the long-lived group had more naive CD4+ T cells, fewer expanded clones and increased TCR diversity, suggesting age selection. Estimates of total diversity from one million sequenced T cells were regarded as lower bounds and underestimates. The CMV infection status of donors was not known, potentially confounding age-related changes in expanded clonotypes. As age increased, observed TCR beta diversity per million T cells dropped in a roughly linear way, and a significant reduction was already evident by age about 40.

Systemically healthy Caucasian individuals from Russia, 39 in total and aged about 6 to 95 years, were included as donors. Approximately 9.3 milliliters of peripheral blood were collected from each donor into EDTA-treated Vacutainer tubes. Ficoll-Paque density-gradient centrifugation was used to isolate PBMCs, with at least 6 million per sample. Total RNA was extracted from PBMCs with Trizol reagent, with at least 6 micrograms obtained per sample. For every donor, flow cytometry on a PBMC aliquot measured the percentage of naive CD45RAhigh/CD27high T cells. Turning to this clonotype: Its antigen has not been determined. No much larger clonotype is one base removed from it; base qualities were not supplied.

The CDR3, from cysteine to phenylalanine, totals 13 residues. CDR3 DNA is the only sequence kept; it has 39 bases, read in frame from the first base. CDR1 DFQATT and CDR2 SNEGSKA were looked up in the germline V gene (reference sequence). The library was built by means of 5' RACE. Sequencing took place on an Illumina HiSeq 2500. A second roughly 7 to 11 cycle PCR used a sample-barcoded 5' primer and a J-beta primer mix. A template-switch 5' adaptor carrying 12 random nucleotides introduced a unique molecular identifier onto each TCR beta cDNA molecule. Each sample yielded at least 2.5 million CDR3-containing paired-end reads. First-strand cDNA synthesis was performed from all RNA using the Mint cDNA synthesis kit, with priming by a TRBC-specific oligonucleotide. Following uracil-DNA glycosylase treatment, a first 18-cycle PCR with universal primers M1SS and BC2_uni_R was performed on all cDNA. The authors' analysis ran thus. Normalization of each sample was performed by random selection of 1 million high-quality reads, each carrying a distinct molecular identifier. Instead of being binned into consensus sequences, reads that shared molecular identifiers were thrown out. CDR3 identification, clonotype clustering and error correction used MiTCR with a Q25 quality threshold and the strictest error-elimination algorithm. A nonparametric unseen species model with Euler transformation was used to estimate a lower bound on total TCR beta diversity. TCRdb reanalyzed the raw reads on its own, using fastp at Q25 for trimming and MiXCR for clone calling, and kept in-frame beta chains. Identical CDR3 proteins give one entry, which carries the most common genes and DNA. TCRdb's processing, not the authors', yielded these V and J calls. For this sample the table gives about 930,000 distinct CDR3 sequences, of which about 28% were detected only once. The ten largest account for about 10% of the sample.

This sample also belongs to another study, concerning T cells of mothers and their children. Looking at the second paper: Donors were nine systemically healthy Caucasian individuals: three mothers and their six children. cDNA synthesis consumed the entire amount of extracted RNA, loaded at approximately 1.6 ug RNA in each 15 ul reaction. In the second PCR, sample barcodes and 2-4 random nucleotides were introduced via the M1S primer. More than 8.5 million TCR beta CDR3 reads were obtained from each mother, and some 3.2 million reads were obtained from each child. Thymic selection shapes the output of TCR recombination in a similar way in related and unrelated pairs, and inherited differences have a minor effect. Related mother-child pairs always showed normalized repertoire overlap that was slightly higher than in unrelated mother-child pairs, though the difference was never significant. No persistent microchimeric T cell clones were found, with a detection sensitivity of approximately 95 clones per million clonotypes. In the study, deep NGS was used to compare the TCR beta repertoires of mothers and children, and features distinguishing related mother-child pairs from unrelated individuals were sought. The mean age was about 40 +/- 4 years for the mothers and around 10 +/- 4 years for the children. After adapter ligation with NEBNext reagents, the libraries were sequenced on Illumina HiSeq 2000 with 100+100 nt paired-end reads. To prevent cross-contamination, the mother and child libraries were prepared a month apart and were sequenced in separate runs. Between about 500,000 and 2,300,000 distinct TCR beta clonotypes were identified per donor. Naive TCR beta clonotypes were estimated from low-frequency clonotypes matched to each donor's FACS-determined naive share, without sorting.

Sequences were obtained from blood. The TCR sequence derives from a woman aged 40-49 years in good health. The rearranged segments are TRBV20-1 and TRBJ2-5, with the D gene not confidently named. Near its end, the DNA agrees better with TRBJ2-7, so the J call may be wrong. The DNA sequence is TGCAGTGCGAACTCCGGGCCCCCGGCCGAGCAGTACTTC. Translated, this gives CSANSGPPAEQYF.